These 6 T cell receptor beta chains were all obtained from the same sample, sequenced in a study of tumor-infiltrating lymphocytes in glioblastoma multiforme. TCRB libraries came from RNA via three nested multiplex PCR rounds. Each CDR3 protein gets one entry after TCRdb re-called the multiplex PCR reads with MiXCR. The table records approximately 30,000 distinct CDR3 sequences, around 55% of them present only once. What was sequenced was brain tumor tissue. The receptors come from a male donor with glioblastoma.

Comment on this clonotype: Mismatch with germline at one junction end may stem from a read error. The V call is TRBV29-1, the J call TRBJ2-1, with 8 bases fitting TRBD1. CDR1 SQVTM and CDR2 ANQGSEA come from the germline V gene. CDR3 length: 13 amino acids. This CDR3 reads CSVEDWTGNEQNF. DNA for the CDR3: TGCAGCGTTGAAGACTGGACAGGGAATGAGCAGAACTTC.

This clonotype is categorized as medium-sized. Here the CDR3 DNA reads TGCAGTGCTAGACAGGACAGGGATACAGATACGCAGTATTTT. This encodes CSARQDRDTDTQYF. The rearrangement joins TRBV20-1 to TRBJ2-3, with 8 positions matching TRBD1. The V gene's germline CDR1 is DFQATT and CDR2 SNEGSKA (reference sequence). This CDR3 comprises 14 residues. With V trimmed by 2 bases and J by 3 bases, 4 bases remained unmatched.

V is TRBV11-3 and J is TRBJ2-2; 7 nucleotides agree with TRBD1. The V segment lost 5 bases and the J segment 5 bases; nucleotides outside the gene matches: 14. Looked up from germline, CDR1 is SGHNT and CDR2 is YENEEA. The CDR3 runs to 17 residues. The CDR3 loop reads CASSAPEGTVKTGELFF. The CDR3 nucleotides read TGTGCCAGCAGCGCCCCTGAAGGGACAGTGAAGACCGGGGAGCTGTTTTTT.

This clonotype has only a few counts. The chain couples TRBV29-1 to TRBJ1-1, with D perhaps matching TRBD1 (6 bases). V lost 6 bases to trimming and J lost 3 bases, with 11 bases between them. The CDR3 runs 12 residues. Germline lookup yields CDR1 SQVTM and CDR2 ANQGSEA. The CDR3 DNA reads TGCAGCGTGCGGGAGGGGGACACTGAAGCTTTCTTT. Translation: CSVREGDTEAFF. Drawing the rest from reference TRBV29-1 and TRBJ1-1, the complete variable domain is SAVISQKPSRDICQRGTSLTIQCQVDSQVTMMFWYRQQPGQSLTLIATANQGSEATYESGFVIDKFPISRPNLTFSTLTVSNMSPEDSSIYLCSVREGDTEAFFGQGTRLTVV.

This clonotype was counted at least ten times. This chain links TRBV5-8 with TRBJ2-5, with TRBD1 matching over 9 bases. Germline assignment: CDR1 SGHTS and CDR2 YDEGEE. V lost 0 bases, J lost 4 bases, and 7 bases stayed unmatched. This CDR3 comprises 16 residues. This CDR3 reads CASSLGQGERRETQYF. The CDR3 DNA reads as TGTGCCAGCAGCTTGGGACAGGGGGAGCGGCGAGAGACCCAGTACTTC.

The rearrangement uses TRBV6-6 and TRBJ2-2; 11 nucleotides agree with TRBD2. Looked up from germline, CDR1 is MNHNY and CDR2 is SVGAGI (reference sequence). The CDR3 loop spans 14 amino acids. The trim removed 7 bases at V and 6 bases at J, leaving 4 bases unmatched. This CDR3 is CASNLAGGSGELFF. CDR3 sequence (DNA): TGTGCCAGCAATCTAGCGGGAGGATCCGGGGAGCTGTTTTTT.